The 26 T cell receptor beta chains listed next were all sequenced from one sample in a study of molecular identifiers for immune sequencing clone quantification. TCRdb passed the PCR reads through MiXCR, listing each CDR3 protein once. The table has 65,000 to 70,000 distinct CDR3 sequences, around 18% seen once; the top ten hold about 1.5%. The sequenced sample was naive CD8+ T cells from blood, with Jurkat cell RNA spiked in. Subset noted: FACS-sorted CD8+CD4-CCR7+CD45RA+ naive T cells. These receptors originate from a human donor in good health. Some libraries in this study had Jurkat cell RNA spiked in.

This clonotype came up a few times. This sequence joins TRBV27 and TRBJ2-3, with no clear D. CDR3 length equals 11 residues. Germline V gene lookup returns CDR1 MNHEY and CDR2 SMNVEV (reference sequence). V was shortened by 3 bases and J by 7 bases, with 5 bases between the two germline ends. For the CDR3, the DNA is TGTGCCAGCAGTTTTATGAATACGCAGTATTTT. This translates into CASSFMNTQYF.

This clonotype occurred many times. This sequence joins TRBV6-4 and TRBJ1-1, with 10 bases that match TRBD1. Looked up from germline, CDR1 is MRHNA and CDR2 is SNTAGT. The trim removed 0 bases at V and 3 bases at J, leaving 4 bases unmatched. The CDR3 spans 16 residues. CDR3 residues: CASSDSPDRGDTEAFF. The CDR3 bases are TGTGCCAGCAGTGACTCACCGGACAGGGGGGACACTGAAGCTTTCTTT.

This clonotype was seen at least ten times. This chain joins TRBV28 and TRBJ1-5; D is undetermined. V was clipped by 10 bases and J by 0 bases, with 22 bases between them. The length of the CDR3 is 17 residues. The germline V gene has CDR1 MDHEN and CDR2 SYDVKM. The CDR3: CATSLPGGPYSNQPQHF. For the CDR3, the DNA is TGTGCCACCTCCCTCCCGGGCGGGCCCTATAGCAATCAGCCCCAGCATTTT.

This clonotype was recorded many times. The chain recombines TRBV7-9 with TRBJ2-7; no clear D. Trimming pared 6 bases from V and 5 bases from J, leaving 11 bases between. Germline CDR1 and CDR2: SEHNR and FQNEAQ (reference sequence). The CDR3 has 12 residues. In DNA form, the CDR3 reads TGTGCCAGCAGGGTTAGTGGCAACGAGCAGTACTTC. Encoded protein: CASRVSGNEQYF. Full variable domain (missing parts from reference TRBV7-9 and TRBJ2-7): DTGVSQNPRHKITKRGQNVTFRCDPISEHNRLYWYRQTLGQGPEFLTYFQNEAQLEKSRLLSDRFSAERPKGSFSTLEIQRTEQGDSAMYLCASRVSGNEQYFGPGTRLTVT.

Notes on this clonotype: Its ends do not fully match the called genes, so a read error is possible. The CDR3 sequence is CAGSFGTSGNGYEQYF. The CDR3 DNA reads as TGTGCCGGCAGCTTTGGGACTAGCGGGAACGGCTACGAGCAGTACTTC. The chain couples TRBV7-8 to TRBJ2-7; 13 positions match TRBD2. Per the germline V gene, CDR1 is SGHVS and CDR2 is FQNEAQ. This CDR3 region has 16 residues.

This clonotype was counted only a few times. This rearrangement joins TRBV19 to TRBJ2-7; 10 bases map to TRBD2. Germline V gene lookup returns CDR1 LNHDA and CDR2 SQIVND (reference sequence). Losses at the gene ends were 6 bases for V and 2 bases for J; bases not matched to a gene: 10. There are 16 residues in the CDR3. The CDR3 bases are TGTGCCAGTAGGATACATAAGCGGGAGGGACCCTACGAGCAGTACTTC. This codes for CASRIHKREGPYEQYF.

Ten or more counts support this clonotype. The chain carries TRBV2 and TRBJ2-2; possible D gene TRBD2, 6 bases. The CDR3 contains 15 residues. The V gene's germline CDR1 is SNHLY and CDR2 FYNNEI. The V and J ends lost 2 bases and 4 bases respectively, with 11 bases between them. The CDR3 is CASSELLAPTGELFF. The CDR3, as DNA: TGTGCCAGCAGTGAACTCCTAGCGCCCACCGGGGAGCTGTTTTTT.

This clonotype was detected ten times or more. The chain couples TRBV13 to TRBJ2-1; 9 bases are shared with TRBD2. The J segment lost 9 bases and the V segment lost 4 bases, leaving 7 bases of the junction unmatched. The CDR3 loop spans 14 amino acids. Germline V gives CDR1 PRHDT, CDR2 FYEKMQ (reference sequence). The CDR3 protein is CASSSGGRAGEQFF. The DNA for the CDR3 is TGTGCCAGCAGCTCTGGCGGGAGGGCCGGTGAGCAGTTCTTC.

This clonotype was observed many times. Sequence at one end of the junction differs from germline and may be a read error. The chain links TRBV30 to TRBJ2-2; 9 bases agree with TRBD2. CDR1 is GTSNPN, CDR2 SVGIG, per germline (reference sequence). This CDR3 is built from 14 residues. The CDR3 region has the DNA TGTGCCTGGAGTCCTAGCGGGACCACCGGGGAGCTGGTTTTT. Protein sequence: CAWSPSGTTGELVF.

The rearrangement links TRBV15 to TRBJ2-1; 7 nucleotides agree with TRBD2. Germline V gives CDR1 LNHNV, CDR2 YYDKDF (reference sequence). The junction had 8 bases not matched to a gene; V was cut back by 5 bases and J by 7 bases. The CDR3 is 14 residues long. CDR3 amino acids: CATSGGGRENEQFF. Written as DNA, the CDR3 is TGTGCCACCAGCGGTGGAGGGAGGGAAAATGAGCAGTTCTTC.

This clonotype was picked up many times. This chain joins TRBV10-3 and TRBJ2-5, with 8 nucleotides matching TRBD1. Trimming removed 3 bases from V and 3 bases from J; junction bases left unmatched: 3. CDR3 length: 14 residues. In germline, CDR1 is ENHRY, CDR2 SYGVKD. The chain's CDR3 is CAISDETGEETQYF. The DNA for the CDR3 is TGTGCCATCAGTGACGAGACAGGGGAAGAGACCCAGTACTTC.

This clonotype was seen at least ten times. V usage is TRBV3-1 and J usage is TRBJ2-1; TRBD2 matches 8 bases. CDR3 length equals 19 residues. V was clipped by 4 bases and J by 5 bases; unmatched bases: 19. Germline V lookup: CDR1 LGHDT, CDR2 YNNKEL (reference sequence). The CDR3 reads CASSPSISGNYGPHNEQFF. The CDR3 DNA reads as TGTGCCAGCAGCCCTTCAATTAGCGGGAACTACGGCCCGCACAATGAGCAGTTCTTC.

This clonotype was observed a single time. A much larger clone sits a single nucleotide away, making a read error possible. The chain recombines TRBV20-1 with TRBJ1-2; the D is unclear. Germline CDR1 and CDR2: DFQATT and SNEGSKA (reference sequence). There are 12 residues in the CDR3. The CDR3 sequence is CSAGDPPRGYTF. CDR3 DNA: TGCAGTGCTGGAGACCCCCCACGGGGCTACACCTTC.

CDR3: CASSPIDPLDTGELFF. The DNA of the CDR3 is TGCGCCAGCAGCCCTATAGACCCCTTAGACACCGGGGAGCTGTTTTTT. The chain joins TRBV5-1 to TRBJ2-2; D gene ambiguous. V was shortened by 4 bases and J by 3 bases, with 16 bases between the two germline ends. Germline CDR1 SGHRS, CDR2 YFSETQ. This CDR3 spans 16 amino acids.

This clonotype was seen ten or more times. The chain couples TRBV4-3 to TRBJ2-1, with D maybe TRBD1 (6 bases). CDR3 size: 15 residues. The V gene lost 4 bases and the J gene lost 4 bases, with 14 bases spanning the gap. Germline V gene sequence: CDR1 LGHNA, CDR2 YSLEER. CDR3 region: CASSPGTSSYNEQFF. DNA of the CDR3: TGCGCCAGCAGCCCAGGGACATCGTCGTACAATGAGCAGTTCTTC.

J is TRBJ1-1 and V is TRBV19; D not certain. The V and J ends lost 3 bases and 5 bases respectively, with 10 bases between them. The CDR3 is 13 amino acids. CDR1 is LNHDA, CDR2 SQIVND, per germline (reference sequence). Here the CDR3 reads CASSIAGGTEAFF. The CDR3 DNA reads as TGTGCCAGTAGTATTGCAGGCGGGACTGAAGCTTTCTTT.

CDR3 DNA sequence: TGTGCCAGCAGCCCTCTGAATTGGGAGACCCAGTACTTC. Amino acid sequence: CASSPLNWETQYF. The chain recombines TRBV7-9 with TRBJ2-5; the D is unclear. The CDR3 spans 13 residues. Germline loops: CDR1 SEHNR, CDR2 FQNEAQ (reference sequence). The V and J ends lost 5 bases and 5 bases respectively, with 12 bases between them.

Many counts were recorded for this clonotype. The J gene is TRBJ2-7, the V gene TRBV27; 9 bases map to TRBD1. The V gene end was trimmed by 5 bases and the J gene end by 0 bases; junction bases not matched to a gene: 8. This CDR3 is built from 16 residues. Germline V gene lookup returns CDR1 MNHEY and CDR2 SMNVEV (reference sequence). CDR3 loop: CASSLHGTGYSYEQYF. Here the CDR3 DNA reads TGTGCCAGCAGTCTACACGGGACAGGGTACTCCTACGAGCAGTACTTC.

As regards this clonotype: A much more abundant neighbour one base away suggests this may be a read error. The chain carries TRBV10-2 and TRBJ2-1; the D is unclear. In germline, CDR1 is WSHSY, CDR2 SAAADI. CDR3 size: 13 residues. The germline V and J ends were trimmed by 5 bases and 8 bases, with 13 bases remaining between them. DNA for the CDR3: TGCGCCAGCAGTCAGATTCTGGGGTATGAGCAGTTCTTC. Translated, it gives CASSQILGYEQFF.

Of note for this clonotype: Since a much larger clone is just one base distant, this may be a read error. The chain uses TRBV5-1 and TRBJ2-7; D gene ambiguous. The CDR3 runs to 16 residues. V was cut by 2 bases and J by 3 bases, with 18 bases left in between. Germline V lookup: CDR1 SGHRS, CDR2 YFSETQ. The CDR3 DNA sequence: TGCGCCAGCAGCTTTGCCTCCCTTCGGGCTGACTACGAGCAGTACTTC. It yields the protein CASSFASLRADYEQYF. Full variable domain (missing parts from reference TRBV5-1 and TRBJ2-7): KAGVTQTPRYLIKTRGQQVTLSCSPISGHRSVSWYQQTPGQGLQFLFEYFSETQRNKGNFPGRFSGRQFSNSRSEMNVSTLELGDSALYLCASSFASLRADYEQYFGPGTRLTVT.

This clonotype was seen only a few times. The chain combines TRBV1 with TRBJ2-5. TRBV1 is noted as a pseudogene. This CDR3 contains 11 residues. The CDR3 DNA reads as TGCACCAGCAGCCAAGGCGAGACCCAGTACTTC. Protein sequence: CTSSQGETQYF.

The table lists this clonotype with many counts. The chain carries TRBV7-9 and TRBJ1-1, with no clear D. The V end was cut by 6 bases, the J end by 7 bases, with 12 bases between. The germline V gene has CDR1 SEHNR and CDR2 FQNEAQ (reference sequence). The CDR3 sequence is 12 residues long. The CDR3 bases are TGTGCCAGCAGGCCCAGGACGGTTGAAGCTTTCTTT. Protein: CASRPRTVEAFF.

This clonotype has at least ten counts. V usage is TRBV27 and J usage is TRBJ1-5; tentative D call: TRBD1 (5 bases). Germline assignment: CDR1 MNHEY and CDR2 SMNVEV (reference sequence). CDR3 length: 15 residues. Trimming pared 5 bases from V and 0 bases from J, leaving 11 bases between. DNA of the CDR3: TGTGCCAGCAGTGGTGGGGCAGCTAGCAATCAGCCCCAGCATTTT. This sequence encodes CASSGGAASNQPQHF.

This clonotype was observed a handful of times. A much larger clone lies a single base off, so this may be a read error. The V and J genes are TRBV4-1 and TRBJ2-7, with D unclear. The CDR3 sequence is 13 residues long. The V gene lost 4 bases and the J gene lost 3 bases, with 10 bases spanning the gap. Germline CDR1 is MGHRA and CDR2 is YSYEKL. CDR3 protein: CASSRQVGYEQYF. The CDR3 coding sequence is TGCGCCAGCAGCCGCCAAGTGGGCTACGAGCAGTACTTC.

This clonotype was observed a few times. This chain connects TRBV2 to TRBJ1-1; tentative D call: TRBD1 (6 bases). CDR3 length: 14 amino acids. V was clipped by 3 bases and J by 9 bases, with 17 bases between them. Germline CDR1 is SNHLY and CDR2 is FYNNEI. CDR3 in DNA: TGTGCCAGCAGTGAGGGCGGGGGCATTTTCAAAGCTTTCTTT. Amino acids: CASSEGGGIFKAFF.

As regards this clonotype: This may arise from a read error, as a much more abundant clone is one base away. The CDR3 spells CASGFFPGPGTEAFF. For the CDR3, the DNA is TGTGCCAGCGGCTTCTTCCCGGGGCCGGGCACTGAAGCTTTCTTT. The chain joins TRBV11-2 to TRBJ1-1, with D perhaps TRBD1 (5 bases). CDR1 and CDR2 (germline): SGHAT, FQNNGV. CDR3 length: 15 residues.